Listed below are T cell receptor beta chains from one sample, sequenced in a study of OX40 agonist ivuxolimab in advanced cancers. This table comes from immunoSEQ multiplex PCR, and its TCRdb copy is limited to in-frame clones, with some not included. This table holds 35,000 to 50,000 clones, approximately 90% found once. The sequencing used CD4+ or CD8+ T cells sorted from blood, collected in a trial of the OX40 agonist ivuxolimab. Receptors were obtained from an adult with an advanced solid tumor such as melanoma, head and neck, liver or kidney cancer. The CDR3 runs from the conserved cysteine through the conserved F or W. The order of the fields is V gene, J gene, clone size, D gene, CDR3 protein, CDR3 DNA. A D gene is named only where the DNA matches it firmly. The size field is filled for only some rows; it gives once, few, many or a size class.

V gene: TRBV11-3
J gene: TRBJ1-5
clone size: NA
D gene: NA
CDR3 protein: CASSWGREPQHF
CDR3 DNA: TGTGCCAGCAGCTGGGGCAGGGAGCCCCAGCATTTT

V gene: TRBV11-2
J gene: TRBJ2-7
clone size: NA
D gene: NA
CDR3 protein: CASSPPSIGQYF
CDR3 DNA: TGTGCCAGCAGCCCCCCGAGTATCGGGCAGTACTTC

V gene: TRBV6-5
J gene: TRBJ2-4
clone size: NA
D gene: TRBD2
CDR3 protein: CASSYSSGNKNIQYF
CDR3 DNA: TGTGCCAGCAGTTATTCTAGCGGAAACAAAAACATTCAGTACTTC

V gene: TRBV4-2
J gene: TRBJ1-1
clone size: NA
D gene: NA
CDR3 protein: CASSQSGREAFF
CDR3 DNA: TGTGCCAGCAGCCAATCTGGGCGTGAAGCTTTCTTT

V gene: TRBV6-5
J gene: TRBJ2-7
clone size: NA
D gene: TRBD1
CDR3 protein: CASSPGTGVHEQYF
CDR3 DNA: TGTGCCAGCAGCCCCGGGACAGGGGTTCACGAGCAGTACTTC

V gene: TRBV27
J gene: TRBJ2-7
clone size: NA
D gene: NA
CDR3 protein: CASARRGASYEQYF
CDR3 DNA: TGTGCCAGCGCACGAAGGGGGGCTAGCTACGAGCAGTACTTC

V gene: TRBV11-2
J gene: TRBJ2-7
clone size: NA
D gene: NA
CDR3 protein: CASSSLTRAGGVEQYF
CDR3 DNA: TGTGCCAGCAGTTCCCTAACCAGGGCCGGCGGGGTCGAGCAGTACTTC

V gene: TRBV7-8
J gene: TRBJ2-7
clone size: NA
D gene: NA
CDR3 protein: CASRLENTDPNSYEQYF
CDR3 DNA: TGTGCCAGCAGATTAGAAAACACGGACCCGAACTCCTACGAGCAGTACTTC

V gene: TRBV7-9
J gene: TRBJ2-7
clone size: NA
D gene: NA
CDR3 protein: CASSFEAGYEQYF
CDR3 DNA: TGTGCCAGCAGCTTTGAGGCCGGCTACGAGCAGTACTTC

V gene: TRBV19
J gene: TRBJ2-3
clone size: NA
D gene: TRBD1
CDR3 protein: CASSQFTTGYTDTQYF
CDR3 DNA: TGTGCCAGTAGTCAGTTCACGACAGGGTACACAGATACGCAGTATTTT

V gene: TRBV9
J gene: TRBJ1-2
clone size: once
D gene: TRBD1
CDR3 protein: CASSPRGQHYGYTF
CDR3 DNA: TGTGCCAGCAGCCCTAGGGGACAGCACTATGGCTACACCTTC

V gene: TRBV6-5
J gene: TRBJ2-1
clone size: NA
D gene: TRBD1
CDR3 protein: CAIRQGSYNEQFF
CDR3 DNA: TGTGCCATCAGACAGGGCTCCTACAATGAGCAGTTCTTC

V gene: TRBV4-2
J gene: TRBJ2-1
clone size: medium-sized
D gene: NA
CDR3 protein: CASSQVSDEQFF
CDR3 DNA: TGTGCCAGCAGCCAAGTGAGCGATGAGCAGTTCTTC

V gene: TRBV5-1
J gene: TRBJ1-2
clone size: NA
D gene: NA
CDR3 protein: CASSLEGGGYTF
CDR3 DNA: TGCGCCAGCAGCTTGGAGGGGGGAGGCTACACCTTC

V gene: TRBV7-2
J gene: TRBJ2-7
clone size: NA
D gene: TRBD1
CDR3 protein: CASSSGQGLTYEQYF
CDR3 DNA: TGTGCCAGCAGCTCCGGACAGGGGCTTACCTACGAGCAGTACTTC

V gene: TRBV6-5
J gene: TRBJ1-5
clone size: NA
D gene: NA
CDR3 protein: CASSPTGGDQPQHF
CDR3 DNA: TGTGCCAGCAGTCCGACAGGTGGAGATCAGCCCCAGCATTTT

V gene: TRBV29-1
J gene: TRBJ1-1
clone size: NA
D gene: TRBD1
CDR3 protein: CSVRDRETTEAFF
CDR3 DNA: TGCAGCGTTCGCGACAGGGAGACCACTGAAGCTTTCTTT

V gene: TRBV6-1
J gene: TRBJ1-5
clone size: NA
D gene: NA
CDR3 protein: CASSEASGEGYQPQHF
CDR3 DNA: TGTGCCAGCAGTGAAGCGTCAGGAGAGGGGTATCAGCCCCAGCATTTT

V gene: TRBV19
J gene: TRBJ2-7
clone size: NA
D gene: NA
CDR3 protein: CATRKEPPHEQYF
CDR3 DNA: TGTGCCACTAGGAAGGAGCCCCCCCACGAGCAGTACTTC

V gene: TRBV7-6
J gene: TRBJ1-1
clone size: NA
D gene: NA
CDR3 protein: CASSLIQGQAFF
CDR3 DNA: TGTGCCAGCAGCTTAATTCAGGGACAAGCTTTCTTT

V gene: TRBV6-5
J gene: TRBJ1-5
clone size: NA
D gene: NA
CDR3 protein: CASSSLLWQPQHF
CDR3 DNA: TGTGCCAGCAGTTCTCTCTTGTGGCAGCCCCAGCATTTT

V gene: TRBV28
J gene: TRBJ1-5
clone size: NA
D gene: NA
CDR3 protein: CASSLLSLEPQHF
CDR3 DNA: TGTGCCAGCAGTTTACTTTCGCTGGAGCCCCAGCATTTT

V gene: TRBV28
J gene: TRBJ2-5
clone size: NA
D gene: NA
CDR3 protein: CASSWPGTQYF
CDR3 DNA: TGTGCCAGCAGTTGGCCGGGGACCCAGTACTTC

V gene: TRBV2
J gene: TRBJ2-7
clone size: few
D gene: NA
CDR3 protein: CASYSGLLYEQYF
CDR3 DNA: TGTGCCAGCTACTCTGGACTCCTCTACGAGCAGTACTTC

V gene: TRBV7-9
J gene: TRBJ2-7
clone size: NA
D gene: TRBD1
CDR3 protein: CASRNPGQGMFYEQYF
CDR3 DNA: TGTGCCAGCAGGAATCCGGGACAGGGGATGTTCTACGAGCAGTACTTC

V gene: TRBV19
J gene: TRBJ2-1
clone size: NA
D gene: NA
CDR3 protein: CASSHNYEQFF
CDR3 DNA: TGTGCCAGTAGCCATAACTATGAGCAGTTCTTC

V gene: TRBV7-9
J gene: TRBJ1-5
clone size: NA
D gene: NA
CDR3 protein: CASSPSGAPNQPQHF
CDR3 DNA: TGTGCCAGCAGCCCATCAGGGGCCCCCAATCAGCCCCAGCATTTT

V gene: TRBV9
J gene: TRBJ2-1
clone size: NA
D gene: TRBD2
CDR3 protein: CASSVRTSDYNEQFF
CDR3 DNA: TGTGCCAGCAGCGTAAGGACTAGCGACTACAATGAGCAGTTCTTC

V gene: TRBV6-1
J gene: TRBJ2-1
clone size: NA
D gene: NA
CDR3 protein: CASSEPGSDEQFF
CDR3 DNA: TGTGCCAGCAGTGAGCCCGGGTCAGATGAGCAGTTCTTC

V gene: TRBV19
J gene: TRBJ1-2
clone size: NA
D gene: NA
CDR3 protein: CASTPRDIGDYGYTF
CDR3 DNA: TGTGCCAGTACCCCCCGGGACATTGGGGACTATGGCTACACCTTC

V gene: TRBV20-1
J gene: TRBJ1-1
clone size: NA
D gene: NA
CDR3 protein: CSASRNTEAFF
CDR3 DNA: TGCAGTGCTAGTAGGAACACTGAAGCTTTCTTT

V gene: TRBV4-2
J gene: TRBJ2-3
clone size: few
D gene: TRBD2
CDR3 protein: CASSQGTGGPDTQYF
CDR3 DNA: TGTGCCAGCAGCCAAGGCACGGGAGGGCCAGATACGCAGTATTTT

V gene: TRBV15
J gene: TRBJ2-3
clone size: NA
D gene: TRBD1
CDR3 protein: CATSRDGQGPDTQYF
CDR3 DNA: TGTGCCACCAGCAGAGACGGACAGGGCCCCGATACGCAGTATTTT

V gene: TRBV27
J gene: TRBJ2-6
clone size: NA
D gene: NA
CDR3 protein: CASGWISGANVLTF
CDR3 DNA: TGTGCCAGCGGCTGGATCTCCGGGGCCAACGTCCTGACTTTC

V gene: TRBV7-2
J gene: TRBJ2-7
clone size: NA
D gene: NA
CDR3 protein: CASSLFPLGGPPYEQYF
CDR3 DNA: TGTGCCAGCAGCCTCTTTCCCTTGGGGGGGCCACCCTACGAGCAGTACTTC

V gene: TRBV4-1
J gene: TRBJ2-2
clone size: NA
D gene: TRBD1
CDR3 protein: CASEPRGWGNTGELFF
CDR3 DNA: TGCGCCAGCGAACCCAGGGGGTGGGGGAACACCGGGGAGCTGTTTTTT

V gene: TRBV14
J gene: TRBJ2-7
clone size: once
D gene: NA
CDR3 protein: CASSQDDPGNYEQYF
CDR3 DNA: TGTGCCAGCAGCCAAGATGATCCAGGGAACTACGAGCAGTACTTC

V gene: TRBV13
J gene: TRBJ2-7
clone size: NA
D gene: TRBD1
CDR3 protein: CASSTRGTGPYEQYF
CDR3 DNA: TGTGCCAGCAGCACACGGGGGACAGGACCCTACGAGCAGTACTTC

V gene: TRBV19
J gene: TRBJ2-1
clone size: NA
D gene: TRBD1
CDR3 protein: CASSMGAGGYEQFF
CDR3 DNA: TGTGCCAGTAGTATGGGCGCAGGGGGATATGAGCAGTTCTTC

V gene: TRBV11-2
J gene: TRBJ2-5
clone size: medium-sized
D gene: NA
CDR3 protein: CASSLIQETQYF
CDR3 DNA: TGTGCCAGCAGCTTGATCCAAGAGACCCAGTACTTC

V gene: TRBV30
J gene: TRBJ1-1
clone size: NA
D gene: NA
CDR3 protein: CASFPASQGPTEAFF
CDR3 DNA: TGTGCCTCCTTCCCCGCGTCACAGGGACCGACTGAAGCTTTCTTT

V gene: TRBV6-5
J gene: TRBJ2-1
clone size: NA
D gene: NA
CDR3 protein: CASSYSDGYNEQFF
CDR3 DNA: TGTGCCAGCAGTTACTCTGACGGATACAATGAGCAGTTCTTC

V gene: TRBV28
J gene: TRBJ2-4
clone size: NA
D gene: NA
CDR3 protein: CASSLLQGGKNIQYF
CDR3 DNA: TGTGCCAGCAGTTTACTCCAAGGAGGCAAAAACATTCAGTACTTC

V gene: TRBV5-1
J gene: TRBJ1-5
clone size: NA
D gene: TRBD1
CDR3 protein: CASSLGDSLNQPQHF
CDR3 DNA: TGCGCCAGCAGCTTGGGGGACAGCCTTAATCAGCCCCAGCATTTT

V gene: TRBV7-9
J gene: TRBJ1-4
clone size: NA
D gene: NA
CDR3 protein: CASSSRGRQEKLFF
CDR3 DNA: TGTGCCAGCAGCTCACGGGGTCGGCAGGAAAAACTGTTTTTT

V gene: TRBV19
J gene: TRBJ2-2
clone size: NA
D gene: NA
CDR3 protein: CASNDTHGDTGELFF
CDR3 DNA: TGTGCCAGTAACGACACCCACGGGGACACCGGGGAGCTGTTTTTT

V gene: TRBV4-1
J gene: TRBJ2-7
clone size: NA
D gene: TRBD1
CDR3 protein: CASSQDGTGDLYEQYF
CDR3 DNA: TGCGCCAGCAGCCAAGACGGTACAGGGGATCTCTACGAGCAGTACTTC

V gene: TRBV19
J gene: TRBJ2-5
clone size: NA
D gene: TRBD1
CDR3 protein: CASSITGAIQETQYF
CDR3 DNA: TGTGCCAGTAGTATCACAGGGGCGATCCAAGAGACCCAGTACTTC

V gene: TRBV5-1
J gene: TRBJ1-1
clone size: NA
D gene: NA
CDR3 protein: CASSLYTDTEAFF
CDR3 DNA: TGCGCCAGCAGCTTGTACACGGACACTGAAGCTTTCTTT

V gene: TRBV7-2
J gene: TRBJ2-3
clone size: NA
D gene: TRBD2
CDR3 protein: CASSPGLAGLDTQYF
CDR3 DNA: TGTGCCAGCAGCCCCGGACTAGCGGGATTAGATACGCAGTATTTT

V gene: TRBV19
J gene: TRBJ2-5
clone size: NA
D gene: NA
CDR3 protein: CASSIMAEETQYF
CDR3 DNA: TGTGCCAGTAGTATAATGGCAGAAGAGACCCAGTACTTC

V gene: TRBV5-1
J gene: TRBJ2-3
clone size: NA
D gene: TRBD1
CDR3 protein: CASSFLGTGGTDTQYF
CDR3 DNA: TGCGCCAGCAGCTTTTTGGGGACAGGGGGCACAGATACGCAGTATTTT

V gene: TRBV19
J gene: TRBJ2-7
clone size: once
D gene: TRBD2
CDR3 protein: CASRVREGSSYEQYF
CDR3 DNA: TGTGCCTCCAGGGTGAGGGAGGGGAGCTCCTACGAGCAGTACTTC

V gene: TRBV30
J gene: TRBJ2-7
clone size: NA
D gene: NA
CDR3 protein: CAWSLGVGSYEQYF
CDR3 DNA: TGTGCCTGGAGTCTAGGAGTGGGGTCCTACGAGCAGTACTTC

V gene: TRBV5-8
J gene: TRBJ2-7
clone size: once
D gene: NA
CDR3 protein: CASSLAVSYEQYF
CDR3 DNA: TGTGCCAGCAGCTTGGCCGTGTCCTACGAGCAGTACTTC

V gene: TRBV18
J gene: TRBJ2-1
clone size: NA
D gene: TRBD2
CDR3 protein: CASSPLAGNEQFF
CDR3 DNA: TGTGCCAGCTCACCATTAGCGGGTAATGAGCAGTTCTTC

V gene: TRBV15
J gene: TRBJ2-7
clone size: NA
D gene: NA
CDR3 protein: CATSNEYEQYF
CDR3 DNA: TGTGCCACCAGCAACGAGTACGAGCAGTACTTC

V gene: TRBV25-1
J gene: TRBJ1-1
clone size: NA
D gene: NA
CDR3 protein: CASSSMNTEAFF
CDR3 DNA: TGTGCCAGCAGCTCCATGAACACTGAAGCTTTCTTT